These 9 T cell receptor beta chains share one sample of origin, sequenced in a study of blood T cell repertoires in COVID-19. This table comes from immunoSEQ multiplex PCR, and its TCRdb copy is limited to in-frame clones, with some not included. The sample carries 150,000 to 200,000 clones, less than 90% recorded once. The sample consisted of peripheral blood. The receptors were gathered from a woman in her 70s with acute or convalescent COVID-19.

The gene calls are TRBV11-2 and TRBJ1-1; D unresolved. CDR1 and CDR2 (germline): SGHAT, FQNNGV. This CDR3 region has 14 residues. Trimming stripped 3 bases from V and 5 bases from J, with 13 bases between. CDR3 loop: CASSFGILGTEAFF. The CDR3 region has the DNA TGTGCCAGCAGCTTCGGGATCCTCGGGACTGAAGCTTTCTTT. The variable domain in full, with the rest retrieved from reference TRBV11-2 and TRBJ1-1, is EAGVAQSPRYKIIEKRQSVAFWCNPISGHATLYWYQQILGQGPKLLIQFQNNGVVDDSQLPKDRFSAERLKGVDSTLKIQPAKLEDSAVYLCASSFGILGTEAFFGQGTRLTVV.

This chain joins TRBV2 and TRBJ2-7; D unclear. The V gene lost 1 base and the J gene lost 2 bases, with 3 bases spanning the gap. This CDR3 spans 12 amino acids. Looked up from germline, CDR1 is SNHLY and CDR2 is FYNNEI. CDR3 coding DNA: TGTGCCAGCAGTGAAGTCGCCTACGAGCAGTACTTC. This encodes CASSEVAYEQYF.

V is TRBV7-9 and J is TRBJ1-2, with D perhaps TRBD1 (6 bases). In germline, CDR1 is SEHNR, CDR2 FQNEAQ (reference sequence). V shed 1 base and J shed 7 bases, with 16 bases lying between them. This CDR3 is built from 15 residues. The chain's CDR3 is CASSLEVQGTRGYTF. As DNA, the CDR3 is TGTGCCAGCAGCTTAGAGGTTCAGGGGACGCGTGGCTACACCTTC.

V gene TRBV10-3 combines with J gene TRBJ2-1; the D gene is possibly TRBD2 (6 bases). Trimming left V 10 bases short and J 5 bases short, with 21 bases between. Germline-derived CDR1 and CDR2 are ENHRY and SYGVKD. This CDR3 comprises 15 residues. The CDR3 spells CATSQPRGGDNEQFF. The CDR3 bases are TGTGCCACCAGCCAGCCCCGGGGAGGTGACAATGAGCAGTTCTTC.

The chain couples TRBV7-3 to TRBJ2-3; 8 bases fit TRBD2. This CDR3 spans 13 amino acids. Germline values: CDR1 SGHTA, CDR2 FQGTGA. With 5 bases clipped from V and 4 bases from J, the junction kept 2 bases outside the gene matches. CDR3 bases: TGTGCCAGCAGCACAGCGGGGGCAGATACGCAGTATTTT. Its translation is CASSTAGADTQYF.

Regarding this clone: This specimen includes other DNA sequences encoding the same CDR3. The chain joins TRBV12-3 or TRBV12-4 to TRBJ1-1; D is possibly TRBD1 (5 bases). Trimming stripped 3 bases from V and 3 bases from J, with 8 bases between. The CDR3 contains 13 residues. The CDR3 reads CASSLAGDTEAFF. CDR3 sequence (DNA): TGTGCCAGCAGTTTGGCGGGGGACACTGAAGCTTTCTTT.

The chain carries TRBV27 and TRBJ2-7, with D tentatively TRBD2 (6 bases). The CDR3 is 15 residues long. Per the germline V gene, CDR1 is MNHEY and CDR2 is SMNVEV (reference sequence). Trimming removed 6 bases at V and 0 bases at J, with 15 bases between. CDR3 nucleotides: TGTGCCAGCAGAACCGGGACTCCAAGCTCCTACGAGCAGTACTTC. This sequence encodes CASRTGTPSSYEQYF.

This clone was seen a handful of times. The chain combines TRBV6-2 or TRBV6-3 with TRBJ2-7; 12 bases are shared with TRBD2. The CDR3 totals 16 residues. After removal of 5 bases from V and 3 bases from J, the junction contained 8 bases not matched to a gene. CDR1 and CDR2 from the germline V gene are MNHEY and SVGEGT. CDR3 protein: CASSQARTSGDYEQYF. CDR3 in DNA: TGTGCCAGCAGTCAAGCACGGACTAGCGGGGACTACGAGCAGTACTTC.

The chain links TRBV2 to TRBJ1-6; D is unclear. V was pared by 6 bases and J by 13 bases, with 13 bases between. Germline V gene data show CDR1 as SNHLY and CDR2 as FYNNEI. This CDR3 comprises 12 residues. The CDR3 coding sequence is TGTGCCAGCAGCGAGGTCCCCCCTCCCCTCCACTTT. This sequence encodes CASSEVPPPLHF.